These 8 T cell receptor beta chains were sequenced from one sample in a study of T-cell reconstitution after alpha-beta-depleted transplantation in children (dated by TCRdb to the mid-2010s). Libraries were built with PCR. The reads were generated on an Illumina HiSeq 2500. TCR libraries were prepared with molecular barcoding, using unique molecular identifiers to normalize TCRbeta repertoire quantification. TCRdb reran the public reads through fastp at Q25 and MiXCR, keeping productive beta chains. Identical CDR3 protein sequences are pooled into one entry, listed with their most common genes and DNA. The sample contains 300,000 to 400,000 distinct CDR3 sequences, about 14% of them found a single time. The ten largest clones take up around 4.5% of the sample. This specimen consisted of PBMCs, obtained from the stem cell graft. These receptors were taken from a human donor who donated a stem cell graft to a child with Fanconi anemia.

The chain joins TRBV2 to TRBJ2-3; 8 nucleotides match TRBD2. There are 16 residues in the CDR3. Germline-derived CDR1 and CDR2 are SNHLY and FYNNEI. J lost 4 bases, V lost 5 bases, and 11 bases had no gene match. The CDR3 spells CASSIYSSGRADTQYF. The CDR3 DNA sequence: TGTGCCAGCAGTATCTATTCTAGCGGGCGGGCAGATACGCAGTATTTT.

This clonotype was counted many times. The J gene is TRBJ1-5, the V gene TRBV6-5; TRBD1 agrees at 8 bases. Per the germline V gene, CDR1 is MNHEY and CDR2 is SVGAGI. Germline trimming cut 5 bases from V and 5 bases from J; bases unmatched to any gene: 5. The CDR3 extends over 14 amino acids. CDR3 loop: CASSQDRDHQPQHF. The CDR3 DNA is TGTGCCAGCAGTCAGGACAGGGACCATCAGCCCCAGCATTTT.

The V gene is TRBV5-6, the J gene TRBJ1-1; D not resolved. This CDR3 spans 12 amino acids. V lost 4 bases and J lost 7, with 11 bases in between. CDR1 SGHDT and CDR2 YYEEEE come from the germline V gene. CDR3: CASSPRPGEAFF. The CDR3 bases are TGTGCCAGCAGCCCAAGACCAGGTGAAGCTTTCTTT.

This clonotype was observed a handful of times. This chain joins TRBV7-8 and TRBJ2-7; the match to TRBD1 covers 7 bases. With V trimmed by 5 bases and J by 7 bases, 11 bases remained unmatched. The CDR3 contains 14 residues. Per germline, CDR1 SGHVS and CDR2 FQNEAQ. CDR3 sequence: CASSPSTGMREQYV. The CDR3 DNA sequence: TGTGCCAGCAGCCCATCGACAGGGATGAGGGAGCAGTACGTC.

This clonotype was observed a few times. The chain has TRBV10-1 and TRBJ1-2; unclear D gene. The CDR3 is made up of 13 amino acids. V was trimmed by 0 bases and J by 13 bases, leaving 15 bases between them. CDR1 and CDR2 from the germline V gene are WNHNN and SYGVQD (reference sequence). The CDR3 DNA sequence: TGCGCCAGCAGTGAGTCGAAGATCGGGCACCTCACCTTC. It encodes CASSESKIGHLTF.

This clonotype has a count of ten or more. The gene calls are TRBV10-3 and TRBJ2-7, with D possibly being TRBD1 or TRBD2 (5 bases each). Germline V gene data show CDR1 as ENHRY and CDR2 as SYGVKD. CDR3 length: 12 residues. Trimming took 10 bases from V and 4 from J, leaving 14 bases between them. CDR3 nucleotides: TGTGCCACCCGTACGGGGCGGTACGAGCAGTACTTC. Translation: CATRTGRYEQYF.

This clonotype was found many times. The J gene is TRBJ2-1, the V gene TRBV3-1; D is perhaps TRBD1 (6 bases). The germline V gene encodes CDR1 LGHDT and CDR2 YNNKEL (reference sequence). The CDR3 spans 16 residues. The V end was cut by 3 bases, the J end by 0 bases, with 12 bases between. In DNA form, the CDR3 reads TGTGCCAGCAGCCATCGCTTAGGGGGCTCCTACAATGAGCAGTTCTTC. This sequence encodes CASSHRLGGSYNEQFF.

The chain is built from TRBV20-1 and TRBJ2-1; no clear D. The CDR3 has 12 residues. Germline V CDR1 and CDR2: DFQATT, SNEGSKA (reference sequence). Trimming shortened V by 3 bases and J by 4 bases, and 7 bases separated the two germline ends. This CDR3 reads CSASWGYNEQFF. CDR3 in DNA: TGCAGTGCTAGTTGGGGTTACAATGAGCAGTTCTTC.